This TCR beta chain appears in the sequencing data of a study of T cell repertoires in cytomegalovirus infection. Study at large: Carrying CMV and the relevant HLA type showed in public TCR beta signatures. Broader study findings: Summed public TCR beta family frequency identified CMV carriers bearing the relevant HLA. Dominant in the ex vivo response were TCR beta clonotypes restricted by HLA-C and specific for CMV.

Trimming took 4 bases from V and 9 from J, leaving 19 bases between them. The CDR3 length is 15 residues. TCRdb passed the reads through MiXCR, listing each CDR3 protein once. This sample yields over 300,000 distinct CDR3 sequences, of which over 7.5% are seen a single time; about 3.9% belongs to the top ten. About this clonotype: What it binds is not known. One base away lies a much larger clone, so this may be a sequencing read error.

The chain has TRBV12-3 or TRBV12-4 and TRBJ2-1, with D perhaps matching TRBD2 (7 bases). Material for sequencing was PBMCs. This clonotype was sampled from a human donor in good health (CMV status not recorded). Some clones in this sample may be carry-over from other donors' samples. Here the CDR3 DNA reads TGTGCCAGCAGTTCCGGGACACGGGGGGCCAGTGAGCAGTTCTTC. Its protein is CASSSGTRGASEQFF.